These 30 T cell receptor beta chains share one sample of origin, sequenced in a study of early T cells in non-severe SARS-CoV-2 infection. MiXCR was run by TCRdb on the 5' RACE reads, yielding one entry per CDR3 protein. The sample gives approximately 90,000 distinct CDR3 sequences, 16% of which show up once; approximately 5.1% is in the top ten. The material was whole blood, obtained at baseline. These receptors all come from an adult who was a healthcare worker with PCR-confirmed SARS-CoV-2 infection or an uninfected control (not recorded which).

This chain connects TRBV5-1 to TRBJ2-7; D is perhaps TRBD1 or TRBD2 (5 bases each). CDR1 SGHRS and CDR2 YFSETQ come from the germline V gene. Between the trimmed V and J ends, which lost 0 bases and 2 bases, there was a span of 9 bases. The CDR3 is 14 residues long. The CDR3 region is CASSLAWGTYEQYF. In DNA, the CDR3 is TGCGCCAGCAGCTTGGCGTGGGGGACCTACGAGCAGTACTTC. Using reference TRBV5-1 and TRBJ2-7 for the parts outside the CDR3, the full variable domain is KAGVTQTPRYLIKTRGQQVTLSCSPISGHRSVSWYQQTPGQGLQFLFEYFSETQRNKGNFPGRFSGRQFSNSRSEMNVSTLELGDSALYLCASSLAWGTYEQYFGPGTRLTVT.

This clonotype has more than one count but fewer than ten. The chain uses TRBV3-1 and TRBJ1-2; TRBD1 might be the D (6 bases). Trimming pared 5 bases from V and 4 bases from J, leaving 11 bases between. CDR1 is LGHDT, CDR2 YNNKEL, per germline (reference sequence). This CDR3 region has 13 residues. CDR3 amino acids: CASSATGSYGYTF. The CDR3 region has the DNA TGTGCCAGCAGCGCTACAGGGAGCTATGGCTACACCTTC.

The chain carries TRBV28 and TRBJ1-6; the D gene is possibly TRBD1 (6 bases). The V gene lost 3 bases and the J gene lost 7 bases, with 10 bases spanning the gap. Germline lookup yields CDR1 MDHEN and CDR2 SYDVKM. CDR3 length: 14 residues. CDR3 region: CASSFRTENSPLHF. The CDR3 region has the DNA TGTGCCAGCAGTTTCCGGACAGAGAATTCACCCCTCCACTTT.

This clonotype was counted between two and nine times. The chain uses TRBV6-5 and TRBJ2-7; weak D call: TRBD1 (7 bases). CDR1 is MNHEY, CDR2 SVGAGI, per germline. V was cut by 0 bases and J by 6 bases, with 12 bases left in between. This CDR3 is 14 amino acids long. The CDR3 here is CASSYSGQGGEQYF. CDR3 nucleotides: TGTGCCAGCAGTTACTCAGGGCAGGGGGGCGAGCAGTACTTC.

This clonotype has ten or more counts. The V and J genes are TRBV20-1 and TRBJ2-1; 8 bases are shared with TRBD1. Germline V gives CDR1 DFQATT, CDR2 SNEGSKA (reference sequence). CDR3 length equals 14 residues. The CDR3 sequence is CNGAAQGADGEQFF. DNA of the CDR3: TGCAACGGGGCCGCGCAGGGGGCAGATGGTGAGCAGTTCTTC.

The V call is TRBV7-9, the J call TRBJ2-3; D is uncertain. Germline CDR1 and CDR2: SEHNR and FQNEAQ (reference sequence). This CDR3 contains 12 residues. V was pared by 5 bases and J by 7 bases, with 10 bases between. CDR3 loop: CASSPNEHTQYF. Written as DNA, the CDR3 is TGTGCCAGCAGCCCAAACGAACATACGCAGTATTTT.

The chain recombines TRBV12-3 or TRBV12-4 with TRBJ2-2; D gene uncertain. Between the trimmed V and J ends, which lost 8 bases and 5 bases, there was a span of 12 bases. The length of the CDR3 is 13 residues. Written as DNA, the CDR3 is TGTGCCAGCGAGAGTCAAGTAACCGGGGAGCTGTTTTTT. It yields the protein CASESQVTGELFF.

The V call is TRBV21-1, the J call TRBJ2-3. TRBV21-1 counts as a pseudogene. This CDR3 has 12 residues. CDR3 loop: CASSKRTDTQYF. The CDR3 nucleotides are TGTGCCAGCAGCAAAAGGACAGATACGCAGTATTTT.

This clonotype has just a few counts. This chain joins TRBV5-1 and TRBJ2-3; no clear D. This CDR3 has 15 residues. Trimming removed 7 bases at V and 1 base at J, with 16 bases between. CDR1 and CDR2 (germline): SGHRS, YFSETQ. The CDR3 reads CASRREPGGTDTQYF. CDR3 nucleotides: TGCGCCAGCCGGCGCGAGCCCGGTGGCACAGATACGCAGTATTTT.

This chain joins TRBV10-3 and TRBJ1-1; D gene uncertain. This CDR3 region has 11 residues. The V and J ends lost 8 bases and 8 bases respectively, with 12 bases between them. Germline V gives CDR1 ENHRY, CDR2 SYGVKD. The CDR3 spells CAIGGGREAFF. CDR3 nucleotides: TGTGCCATCGGCGGTGGTCGGGAAGCTTTCTTT.

This clonotype has a handful of counts. This chain links TRBV20-1 with TRBJ2-7; no clear D gene. The germline V gene encodes CDR1 DFQATT and CDR2 SNEGSKA (reference sequence). V dropped 0 bases and J dropped 2 bases, with 8 bases sitting between them. This CDR3 spans 13 amino acids. CDR3 nucleotides: TGCAGTGCTAGAGATAGCAGTACCTACGAGCAGTACTTC. It encodes CSARDSSTYEQYF.

The chain employs TRBV7-8 and TRBJ2-1, with 14 positions matching TRBD2. The CDR3 runs 17 residues. CDR1 is SGHVS, CDR2 FQNEAQ, per germline. V trimming: 5 bases; J trimming: 8 bases; junction bases outside the gene matches: 11. The CDR3 DNA reads as TGTGCCAGCAGCCACACGCCCAGACTAGCGGGAGGGTATGAGCAGTTCTTC. Its translation is CASSHTPRLAGGYEQFF.

This clonotype was seen a handful of times. This sequence joins TRBV3-1 and TRBJ1-1, with D perhaps matching TRBD1 (5 bases). The V and J ends lost 6 bases and 0 bases respectively, with 11 bases between them. Looked up from germline, CDR1 is LGHDT and CDR2 is YNNKEL (reference sequence). CDR3 length: 14 amino acids. The DNA of the CDR3 is TGTGCCAGCAGTCAGGGACTACTGAACACTGAAGCTTTCTTT. Translated: CASSQGLLNTEAFF.

The chain has TRBV2 and TRBJ1-5; possible D gene TRBD1, 5 bases. Germline CDR1 SNHLY, CDR2 FYNNEI. V lost 6 bases to trimming and J lost 6 bases, with 15 bases between them. CDR3 size: 14 residues. CDR3 sequence (DNA): TGTGCCAGCAGCTCCCCAGGGAACGGTCAGCCCCAGCATTTT. It yields the protein CASSSPGNGQPQHF.

The rearrangement joins TRBV7-6 to TRBJ2-5; 8 bases fit TRBD1. The J segment lost 5 bases and the V segment lost 5 bases, leaving 19 bases of the junction unmatched. The CDR3 totals 18 residues. From germline, CDR1 is SGHVS and CDR2 FNYEAQ. The CDR3 region is CASSPSGQGARFRETQYF. For the CDR3, the DNA is TGTGCCAGCAGCCCCTCCGGGCAGGGGGCGCGGTTCCGGGAGACCCAGTACTTC.

V and J are TRBV14 and TRBJ2-3; perhaps TRBD2 as D (7 bases). Trimming pared 3 bases from V and 6 bases from J, leaving 10 bases between. This CDR3 spans 13 amino acids. Germline values: CDR1 SGHDN, CDR2 FVKESK. The CDR3 DNA is TGTGCCAGCAGCCACAGGGGAGGGGATACGCAGTATTTT. It yields the protein CASSHRGGDTQYF.

This clonotype was detected a few times. The junction departs from the called germline gene at one end, perhaps through a read error. The genes are TRBV28 and TRBJ1-2; tentatively, D is TRBD1 (5 bases). CDR1 is MDHEN, CDR2 SYDVKM, per germline. This CDR3 region has 15 residues. The CDR3 nucleotides read TGTGCCAGCAGATTATCGGTCCAGGGATACTATGGCTACACCTTC. Amino acid sequence: CASRLSVQGYYGYTF.

The rearrangement links TRBV24-1 to TRBJ2-3; 13 bases match TRBD2. Per germline, CDR1 KGHDR and CDR2 SFDVKD. With 10 bases clipped from V and 7 bases from J, the junction kept 4 bases outside the gene matches. This CDR3 contains 13 residues. CDR3 in DNA: TGTGCCACGGGACTAGCGGGATCAAATACGCAGTATTTT. It encodes CATGLAGSNTQYF.

In DNA form, the CDR3 reads TGTGCCAGCAGGAGCGGTCAGGGGAACACTGAAGCTTTCTTT. Its protein product is CASRSGQGNTEAFF. The chain joins TRBV28 to TRBJ1-1; D may be TRBD1 (5 bases). Germline values: CDR1 MDHEN, CDR2 SYDVKM. Trimming removed 6 bases at V and 1 base at J, with 12 bases between. The CDR3 extends over 14 amino acids.

This clonotype occurred many times. The J gene is TRBJ1-4, the V gene TRBV3-1, with no clear D. Germline V gene sequence: CDR1 LGHDT, CDR2 YNNKEL (reference sequence). Trimming stripped 4 bases from V and 9 bases from J, with 15 bases between. The CDR3 has 14 amino acids. This CDR3 reads CASSPPAGRQKLFF. In DNA, the CDR3 is TGTGCCAGCAGCCCCCCCGCCGGGAGACAAAAACTGTTTTTT.

This clonotype was observed at least ten times. The chain uses TRBV20-1 and TRBJ2-7; 7 positions agree with TRBD2. The trim removed 4 bases at V and 3 bases at J, leaving 9 bases unmatched. The germline gives CDR1 DFQATT, CDR2 SNEGSKA (reference sequence). This CDR3 comprises 14 residues. The CDR3 region is CSAMPRVAGYEQYF. CDR3 nucleotide sequence: TGCAGTGCTATGCCCCGGGTAGCGGGCTACGAGCAGTACTTC.

This chain joins TRBV28 and TRBJ1-6, with TRBD1 identical over 9 bases. Trimming at V came to 8 bases and at J to 10 bases, leaving 3 bases not matched to a gene. The CDR3 is 12 residues long. CDR1 MDHEN and CDR2 SYDVKM come from the germline V gene. This chain's CDR3 is CASGDRESPLHF. The CDR3 DNA reads TGTGCCAGCGGGGACAGGGAATCACCCCTCCACTTT.

This clonotype was detected only a few times. The chain combines TRBV4-1 with TRBJ2-1; D unresolved. Germline-derived CDR1 and CDR2 are MGHRA and YSYEKL. The CDR3 runs to 16 residues. V lost 0 bases, J lost 4 bases, and 13 bases lay in between. Here the CDR3 DNA reads TGCGCCAGCAGCCAAGATTCCCGATGGGAATACAATGAGCAGTTCTTC. Protein sequence: CASSQDSRWEYNEQFF.

This clonotype was seen many times. The genes are TRBV20-1 and TRBJ2-1, with TRBD2 matching over 12 bases. The germline CDR1 and CDR2 sequences are DFQATT and SNEGSKA (reference sequence). The CDR3 is 15 residues long. Losses at the gene ends were 3 bases for V and 9 bases for J; bases not matched to a gene: 9. CDR3 amino acids: CSASQASGRAGEQFF. The CDR3 DNA reads as TGCAGTGCTAGTCAGGCTAGCGGGAGGGCCGGTGAGCAGTTCTTC.

This clonotype was counted ten times or more. V is TRBV12-3 or TRBV12-4 and J is TRBJ1-4; no reliable D call. The length of the CDR3 is 14 residues. Trimming took 0 bases from V and 5 from J, leaving 7 bases between them. This CDR3 is CASSLADQNEKLFF. The CDR3 DNA reads TGTGCCAGCAGTTTAGCAGACCAGAATGAAAAACTGTTTTTT.

This clonotype appeared a few times. The gene calls are TRBV11-2 and TRBJ2-3; no clear D. The CDR3 has 12 amino acids. Deletions cut 1 base from V and 7 bases from J, with 6 bases between. Germline-derived CDR1 and CDR2 are SGHAT and FQNNGV. The CDR3: CASSLVKYTQYF. CDR3 in DNA: TGTGCCAGCAGCTTAGTAAAATATACGCAGTATTTT.

The sample holds many counts of this clonotype. The CDR3 bases are TGTGCCAGCAGTTACCCGACATCCGGCAATTCACCCCTCCACTTT. This codes for CASSYPTSGNSPLHF. The rearrangement links TRBV6-6 to TRBJ1-6, with unresolved D. Germline V lookup: CDR1 MNHNY, CDR2 SVGAGI (reference sequence). The CDR3 sequence is 15 residues long. Trimming took 2 bases from V and 7 from J, leaving 12 bases between them.

There are many counts of this clonotype. DNA of the CDR3: TGTGCCAGCAGTTTGGGCGCCTACAATGAGCAGTTCTTC. Translated, it gives CASSLGAYNEQFF. The chain uses TRBV12-3 or TRBV12-4 and TRBJ2-1; the D is unclear. The CDR3 sequence is 13 residues long. V lost 3 bases and J lost 2, with 5 bases in between.

The chain combines TRBV12-3 or TRBV12-4 with TRBJ2-7; D remains unclear. The CDR3 covers 15 residues. Trimming took 3 bases from V and 2 from J, leaving 14 bases between them. DNA for the CDR3: TGTGCCAGCAGTTTTGCCAGCCGGGCTCCCTACGAGCAGTACTTC. Translating it yields CASSFASRAPYEQYF.

The rearrangement joins TRBV6-5 to TRBJ2-1; 8 nucleotides align to TRBD2. J gave up 9 bases and V 5 bases, and 6 bases lay outside the gene matches. This CDR3 is 13 amino acids long. Germline CDR1 is MNHEY and CDR2 is SVGAGI. This chain's CDR3 is CASSLSGSGEQFF. In DNA, the CDR3 is TGTGCCAGCAGTCTAAGCGGGAGCGGTGAGCAGTTCTTC.